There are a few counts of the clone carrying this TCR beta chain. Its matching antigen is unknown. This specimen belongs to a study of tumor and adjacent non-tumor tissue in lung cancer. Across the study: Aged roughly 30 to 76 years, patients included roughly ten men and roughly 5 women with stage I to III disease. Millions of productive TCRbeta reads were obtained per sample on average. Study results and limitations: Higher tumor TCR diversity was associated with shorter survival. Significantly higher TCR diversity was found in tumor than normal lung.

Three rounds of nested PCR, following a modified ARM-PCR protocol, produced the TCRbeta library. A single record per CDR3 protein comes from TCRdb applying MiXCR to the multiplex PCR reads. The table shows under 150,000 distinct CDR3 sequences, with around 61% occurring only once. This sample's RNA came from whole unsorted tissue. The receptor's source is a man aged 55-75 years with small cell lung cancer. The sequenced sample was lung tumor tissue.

The CDR3 loop is CASSPQTDTQYF. DNA for the CDR3: TGTGCCAGCAGCCCCCAGACGGATACGCAGTATTTT. The chain employs TRBV14 and TRBJ2-3; D gene unclear. From germline, CDR1 is SGHDN and CDR2 FVKESK. This CDR3 contains 12 residues. The V end was cut by 4 bases, the J end by 6 bases, with 8 bases between.